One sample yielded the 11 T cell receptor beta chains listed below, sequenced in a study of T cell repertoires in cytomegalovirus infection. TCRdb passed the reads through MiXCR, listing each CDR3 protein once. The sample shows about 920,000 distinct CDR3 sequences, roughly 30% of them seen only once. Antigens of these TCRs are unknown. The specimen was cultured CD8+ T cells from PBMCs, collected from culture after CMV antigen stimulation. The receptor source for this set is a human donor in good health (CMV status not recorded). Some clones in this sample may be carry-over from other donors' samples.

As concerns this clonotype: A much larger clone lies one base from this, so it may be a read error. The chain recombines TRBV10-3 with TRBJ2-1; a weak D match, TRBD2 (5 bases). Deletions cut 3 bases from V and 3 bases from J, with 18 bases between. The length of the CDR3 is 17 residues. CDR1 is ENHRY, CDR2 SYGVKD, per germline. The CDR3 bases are TGTGCCATCAGTGACGGGGAAGTCGATCTAAACTACAATGAGCAGTTCTTC. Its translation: CAISDGEVDLNYNEQFF.

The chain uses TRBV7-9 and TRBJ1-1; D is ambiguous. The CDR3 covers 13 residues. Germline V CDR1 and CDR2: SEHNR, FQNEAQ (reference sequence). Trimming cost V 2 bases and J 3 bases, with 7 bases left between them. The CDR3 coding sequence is TGTGCCAGCAGCTTACCTGTGGACACTGAAGCTTTCTTT. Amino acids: CASSLPVDTEAFF.

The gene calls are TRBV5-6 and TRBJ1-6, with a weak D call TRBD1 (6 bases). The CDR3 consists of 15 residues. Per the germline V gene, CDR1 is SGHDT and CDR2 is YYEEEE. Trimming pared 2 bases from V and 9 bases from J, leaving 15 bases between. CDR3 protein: CASSFEDSARSPLHF. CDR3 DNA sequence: TGTGCCAGCAGCTTCGAGGACAGCGCACGTTCACCCCTCCACTTT.

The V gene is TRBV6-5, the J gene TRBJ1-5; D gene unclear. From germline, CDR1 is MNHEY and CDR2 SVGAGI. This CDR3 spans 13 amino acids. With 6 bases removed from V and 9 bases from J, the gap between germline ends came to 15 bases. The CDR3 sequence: CASSPTRVGPQHF. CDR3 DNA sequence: TGTGCCAGCAGCCCTACACGGGTCGGGCCCCAGCATTTT.

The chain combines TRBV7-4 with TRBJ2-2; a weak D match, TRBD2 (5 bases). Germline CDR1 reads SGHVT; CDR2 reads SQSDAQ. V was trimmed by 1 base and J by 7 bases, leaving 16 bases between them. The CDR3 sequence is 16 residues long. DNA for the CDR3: TGTGCCAGCAGCTTAGACGTACTAGATTTCGACGGGGAGCTGTTTTTT. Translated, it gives CASSLDVLDFDGELFF.

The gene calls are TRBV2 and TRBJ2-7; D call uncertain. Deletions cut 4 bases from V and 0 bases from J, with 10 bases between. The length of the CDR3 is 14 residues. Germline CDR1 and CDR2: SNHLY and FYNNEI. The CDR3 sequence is CASSGSDRSYEQYF. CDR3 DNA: TGTGCCAGCAGTGGTTCGGACCGCTCCTACGAGCAGTACTTC.

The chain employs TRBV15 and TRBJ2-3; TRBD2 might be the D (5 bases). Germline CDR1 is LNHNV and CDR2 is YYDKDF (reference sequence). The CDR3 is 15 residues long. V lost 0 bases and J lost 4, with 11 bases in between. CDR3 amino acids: CATSREGGGADTQYF. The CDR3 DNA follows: TGTGCCACCAGCAGAGAAGGCGGAGGAGCAGATACGCAGTATTTT. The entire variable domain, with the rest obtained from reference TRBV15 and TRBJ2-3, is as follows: DAMVIQNPRYQVTQFGKPVTLSCSQTLNHNVMYWYQQKSSQAPKLLFHYYDKDFNNEADTPDNFQSRRPNTSFCFLDIRSPGLGDTAMYLCATSREGGGADTQYFGPGTRLTVL.

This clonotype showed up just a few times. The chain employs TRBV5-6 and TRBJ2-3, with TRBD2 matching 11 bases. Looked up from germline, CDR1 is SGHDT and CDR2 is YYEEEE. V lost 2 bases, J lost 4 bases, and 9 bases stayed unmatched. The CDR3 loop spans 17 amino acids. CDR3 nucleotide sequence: TGTGCCAGCAGCTTAGGACTAGCGGGCATCATTCCAGATACGCAGTATTTT. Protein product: CASSLGLAGIIPDTQYF.

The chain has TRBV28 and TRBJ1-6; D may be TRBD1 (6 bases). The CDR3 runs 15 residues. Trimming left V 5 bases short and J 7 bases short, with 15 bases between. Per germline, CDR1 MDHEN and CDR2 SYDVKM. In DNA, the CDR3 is TGTGCCAGCAGTATACAGAGGGGGGCGAATTCACCCCTCCACTTT. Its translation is CASSIQRGANSPLHF.

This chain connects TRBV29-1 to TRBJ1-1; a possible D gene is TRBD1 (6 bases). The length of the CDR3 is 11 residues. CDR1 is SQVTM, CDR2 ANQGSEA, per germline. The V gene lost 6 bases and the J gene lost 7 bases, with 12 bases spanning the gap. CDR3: CSVGGASEAFF. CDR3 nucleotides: TGCAGCGTGGGGGGGGCGAGTGAAGCTTTCTTT. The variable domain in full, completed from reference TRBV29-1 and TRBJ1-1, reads SAVISQKPSRDICQRGTSLTIQCQVDSQVTMMFWYRQQPGQSLTLIATANQGSEATYESGFVIDKFPISRPNLTFSTLTVSNMSPEDSSIYLCSVGGASEAFFGQGTRLTVV.

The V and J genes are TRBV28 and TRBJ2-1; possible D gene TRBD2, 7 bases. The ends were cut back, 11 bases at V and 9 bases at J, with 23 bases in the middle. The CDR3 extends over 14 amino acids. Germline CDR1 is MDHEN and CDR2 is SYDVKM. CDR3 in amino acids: CAGGGGLAFGEQFF. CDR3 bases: TGTGCCGGAGGGGGGGGTCTAGCGTTTGGTGAGCAGTTCTTC.